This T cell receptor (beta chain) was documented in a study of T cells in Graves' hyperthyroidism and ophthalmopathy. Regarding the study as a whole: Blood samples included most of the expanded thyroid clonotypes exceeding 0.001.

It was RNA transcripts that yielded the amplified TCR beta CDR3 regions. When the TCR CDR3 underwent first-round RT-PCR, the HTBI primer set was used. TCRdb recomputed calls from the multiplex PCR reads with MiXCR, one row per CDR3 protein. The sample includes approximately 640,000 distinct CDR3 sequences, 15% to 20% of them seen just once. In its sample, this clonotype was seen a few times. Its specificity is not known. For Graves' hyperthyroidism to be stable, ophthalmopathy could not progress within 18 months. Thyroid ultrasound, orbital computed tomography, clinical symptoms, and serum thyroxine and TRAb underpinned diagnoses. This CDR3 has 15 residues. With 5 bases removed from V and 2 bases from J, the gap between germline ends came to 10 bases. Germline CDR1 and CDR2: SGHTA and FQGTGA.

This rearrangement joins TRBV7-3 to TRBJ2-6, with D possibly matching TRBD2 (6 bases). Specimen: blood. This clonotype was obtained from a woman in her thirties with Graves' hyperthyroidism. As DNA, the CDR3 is TGTGCCAGCAGCCCGCGGAGGGCTGGGGCCAACGTCCTGACTTTC. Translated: CASSPRRAGANVLTF.